The rows below give T cell receptor beta chains drawn from one sample of a study of T cell repertoires in cytomegalovirus infection. Using its own MiXCR run on the reads, TCRdb lists one record per CDR3 protein. This sample yields approximately 750,000 distinct CDR3 sequences, of which approximately 40% are seen a single time; 2.5% to 3.5% belongs to the top ten. Material: PBMCs. The receptors derive from a human donor in good health (CMV status not recorded). Some clones in this sample may be carry-over from other donors' samples. Each CDR3 is given with its conserved first and last residue. D genes are given only for firm matches. The size of a clone is reported for some rows only, either as once, few or many, or as a class for expanded clones.

j_call clone_size v_call d_call cdr3_nt cdr3_aa
TRBJ1-5 few TRBV6-6 TRBD1 TGTGCCAGCAACGACAGGGAGGCTCAGCCCCAGCATTTT CASNDREAQPQHF
TRBJ1-4 few TRBV28 - TGTGCCAGCAGTTCCCTAGGGGAAGGTCTTGATATGGATGAAAAACTGTTTTTT CASSSLGEGLDMDEKLFF
TRBJ2-5 - TRBV3-1 - TGTGCCAGCAGCCAGGTCTTTCCGCCGGAGACCCAGTACTTC CASSQVFPPETQYF
TRBJ2-7 few TRBV29-1 - TGCAGCGTTGTTGGAAATGTAAGAGAGTACTACGAGCAGTACTTC CSVVGNVREYYEQYF
TRBJ2-5 - TRBV4-1 - TGCGCCAGCAGCCCGGACGCCTTCCAAGAGACCCAGTACTTC CASSPDAFQETQYF
TRBJ1-6 - TRBV20-1 - TGCAGTGCTAGAGATAGACGAGCATTCTTGAATTCACCCCTCCACTTT CSARDRRAFLNSPLHF
TRBJ1-6 - TRBV6-5 - TGTGCCGTTAGGGCGGCAGCCTATAATTCACCCCTCCACTTT CAVRAAAYNSPLHF
TRBJ2-1 - TRBV6-2/TRBV6-3 TRBD2 TGTGCCAGCAGCATCGGGGAGGGCTGGGGCCTAGCGGGAATTCAGGAGCAGTTCTTC CASSIGEGWGLAGIQEQFF
TRBJ2-7 - TRBV6-2/TRBV6-3 - TGTGCCAGCAGTTATCAGACAGGACTTAGCTCCTACGAGCAGTACTTC CASSYQTGLSSYEQYF
TRBJ1-1 few TRBV12-3/TRBV12-4 - TGTGCCAGCAGTTTGGGTCCGGGCAGAATAAGCGCTGAAGCTTTCTTT CASSLGPGRISAEAFF
TRBJ2-3 many TRBV10-3 - TGTGCCATCAGTGAGTCGGCTGATACGCAGTATTTT CAISESADTQYF
TRBJ2-1 many TRBV7-9 - TGTGCCAGCAGCTTAGATAACAATGAGCAGTTCTTC CASSLDNNEQFF
TRBJ2-7 few TRBV14 - TGTGCCAGCAGCCCACGAACTCCGGGACTGACCTACGAGCAGTACTTC CASSPRTPGLTYEQYF
TRBJ2-2 - TRBV6-5 - TGTGCCAGCAGTTACTCCAGGACCGAGAACACCGGGGAGCTGTTTTTT CASSYSRTENTGELFF
TRBJ2-7 - TRBV29-1 - TGCAGCGTTGACAACGCGGCGGGGAACGAGCAGTACTTC CSVDNAAGNEQYF
TRBJ1-5 - TRBV28 TRBD1 TGTGCCAGCAGTTCGCCCTGGGGACAGTGGGCCCAGCCCCCGCATTTT CASSSPWGQWAQPPHF
TRBJ2-7 - TRBV28 - TGTGCCAGCACCCCTTCCAGGGTGAACTACGAGCAGTACTTC CASTPSRVNYEQYF
TRBJ1-2 - TRBV7-2 - TGTGCCAGCAACGGTCGGGGGAAAAGTGGCTACACCTTC CASNGRGKSGYTF
TRBJ2-4 few TRBV28 - TGTGCCAGCAGTCACCGGGACTTTCGAAACATTCAGTACTTC CASSHRDFRNIQYF
TRBJ2-7 few TRBV12-3/TRBV12-4 - TGTGCCAGCAGTGACCCTCGGACAGTTGGGAACGAGCAGTACTTC CASSDPRTVGNEQYF
TRBJ2-7 - TRBV12-3/TRBV12-4 - TGTGCCAGCAGTTTGATCAGGGAGGAGAAGTACTTC CASSLIREEKYF
TRBJ2-2 - TRBV7-9 - TGTGCCAGCAGCTTAGATGGGGGTCTTCGGGGGACGCGGCTGTTTTTT CASSLDGGLRGTRLFF
TRBJ2-5 - TRBV20-1 TRBD2 TGCAGTGCTAGAGATCTACAGGGACTAGCGGGAGAGAATTACTTC CSARDLQGLAGENYF
TRBJ2-7 few TRBV12-3/TRBV12-4 TRBD1 TGTGCCAGCAGTACCGCCCCGGGGACAGGAGGATACGAGCAGTACTTC CASSTAPGTGGYEQYF
TRBJ2-7 few TRBV28 TRBD2 TGTGCCAGCATCGACCGGCGGGGGGCGAACGAGCAGTACTTC CASIDRRGANEQYF
TRBJ1-5 many TRBV28 - TGTGCCAGCAGGGAGAAGACAGAAAAAAGCAATCAGCCCCAGCATTTT CASREKTEKSNQPQHF
TRBJ1-5 few TRBV9 - TGTGCCAGCAGCCTAGACCATATACAGCCCCAGCATTTT CASSLDHIQPQHF
TRBJ1-3 - TRBV2 - TGTGCCAGCAGTGAAAGTGTGAACACCATATATTTT CASSESVNTIYF
TRBJ1-6 - TRBV12-3/TRBV12-4 - TGTGCCAGCAGCCCACGGGGAGGAAAATATTCACCCCTCCACTTT CASSPRGGKYSPLHF
TRBJ1-1 - TRBV6-1 - TGTGCCATCAGTGAACTTTCAGGGCGAAACACTGAAGCTTTCTTT CAISELSGRNTEAFF
TRBJ2-1 - TRBV28 TRBD1 TGTGCCAGCAGGAGGACAGGGGGCCACAATGATCAGTTCTTC CASRRTGGHNDQFF
TRBJ2-1 - TRBV4-1 - TGCGCCAGCAGCCAAGATAGGGAAGAGATAGTCTATGAGCAGTTCTTC CASSQDREEIVYEQFF
TRBJ2-1 few TRBV28 - TGTGCCAGCAACCCCTCCGGGGGAATCTTCTACAATGAGCAGTTCTTC CASNPSGGIFYNEQFF
TRBJ2-1 - TRBV10-2 - TGCGCCAGCGTAGGGGGAACTTCCTACAATGAGCAGTTCTTC CASVGGTSYNEQFF
TRBJ2-1 - TRBV9 TRBD2 TGTGCCAGCGGGGGGGAGCCACATGAGCAGTTCTTC CASGGEPHEQFF
TRBJ2-7 - TRBV24-1 - TGTGCCACCGTGCGGGACTTCTACAGCTCCTACGAGCAGTACTTC CATVRDFYSSYEQYF
TRBJ1-4 few TRBV18 - TGTGCCAGCTCACCACAGGGGGCAACTAATGAAAAACTGTTTTTT CASSPQGATNEKLFF
TRBJ2-7 few TRBV10-3 - TGTGCCATCAGTGAAGCGTTAGGAGGGTCCTACGAGCAGTACTTC CAISEALGGSYEQYF
TRBJ2-4 - TRBV19 - TGTGCCAGTAGTATGTCTGAGCGGCAGAACATTCAGTACTTC CASSMSERQNIQYF
TRBJ1-3 - TRBV14 - TGTGCCAGCAGCCAAGACATGATCGCCGGGACGGTAATATATTTT CASSQDMIAGTVIYF
TRBJ1-6 - TRBV19 - TGTGCCAGTAGTATAGTTCGCCCAGGCGACGAGTCCCTCCACTTT CASSIVRPGDESLHF
TRBJ2-5 - TRBV7-8 - TGTGCCAGCAGCACGAAGGGTACGGGACCCCAAGAGACCCAGTACTTC CASSTKGTGPQETQYF
TRBJ1-5 - TRBV6-2/TRBV6-3 - TGTGCCAGCAGGGGAGGGCCTGATCAGCCCCAGCATTTT CASRGGPDQPQHF
TRBJ2-7 - TRBV29-1 TRBD2 TGCAGCGTTGAAGCGGGACTAGCGGTAGGCGAGCAGTACTTC CSVEAGLAVGEQYF
TRBJ1-2 - TRBV12-3/TRBV12-4 - TGTGCCAGCAGTTTTCATGGCTACACCTTC CASSFHGYTF
TRBJ1-3 - TRBV28 TRBD1 TGTGCCAGCAGTGTTCCGTACAGGGGGCCTCCTTACCTCTCTGGAAACACCATATATTTT CASSVPYRGPPYLSGNTIYF
TRBJ2-7 - TRBV7-2 TRBD1 TGTGCCAGCAGCTCCCGAAGGACAGGGCACTCCCAGCAGTACTTC CASSSRRTGHSQQYF
TRBJ2-1 few TRBV6-5 - TGTGCCAGCAGTTACCACCATGAGCAGTTCTTC CASSYHHEQFF
TRBJ2-6 - TRBV27 - TGTGCCAGCAGTTTATCGATAGGTGGATCTGGGGCCAACGTCCTGACTTTC CASSLSIGGSGANVLTF
TRBJ2-7 - TRBV7-4 - TGTGCCAGCACCGGGTTGCGGGACACGCCAGACTACGAGCAGTACTTC CASTGLRDTPDYEQYF
TRBJ2-1 - TRBV9 TRBD2 TGTGCCAGCAGCGTGGGGGGGACGTCCTACAATGAGCAGTTCTTC CASSVGGTSYNEQFF
TRBJ1-1 - TRBV7-9 - TGTGCCAGCAGCGTATTCGGGACTGAATCTTTCTTT CASSVFGTESFF
TRBJ1-5 - TRBV7-6 TRBD1 TGTGCCAGCAGCTTAGAAACAGGGGGCTGGGGCAATCAGCCCCAGCATTTT CASSLETGGWGNQPQHF
TRBJ1-4 few TRBV7-8 TRBD1 TGTGCCAGCAGCCAACAGGGGTTAGCTAATGAAAAACTGTTTTTT CASSQQGLANEKLFF
TRBJ2-3 - TRBV4-2 - TGTGCCAGCAGCCAAAGTTCCGTCACAGATACGCAGTATTTT CASSQSSVTDTQYF
TRBJ2-2 many TRBV25-1 - TGTGCCAGCAGTGAAGGAGACGACAGTCCGAACACCGGGGAGCTGTTTTTT CASSEGDDSPNTGELFF
TRBJ2-7 - TRBV5-1 - TGCGCCAGCAGCTTGGTACAGTACGAGCAGTACTTC CASSLVQYEQYF
TRBJ2-2 - TRBV14 TRBD2 TGTGCCAGCAGCCAAGCACAACGGACTAGCGGGATGCCCGGGGAGCTGTTTTTT CASSQAQRTSGMPGELFF
TRBJ2-1 many TRBV7-9 - TGTGCCAGCAGCTTAGAAGGGCCCCCCTACAATGAGCAGTTCTTC CASSLEGPPYNEQFF
TRBJ1-1 few TRBV12-3/TRBV12-4 TRBD1 TGTGCCAGCAGTTCCAGGGGGGTTGAAGCTTTCTTT CASSSRGVEAFF